One TCR beta chain is described in this entry. This clone's antigen is unknown. Nothing much larger sits one base from this clone, and base qualities are not available. This specimen comes from a study of T cell responses to AZD1222 COVID-19 vaccine (dated by TCRdb to 2020 to 2023). Broadly, across the study: AZD1222 recipients given second doses at about 4 weeks or at about 12 weeks were pooled, since spike-specific TCR depth and breadth were not found to differ between the two schedules. TCR sequencing covered roughly 230 trial participants: 207 given two doses of AZD1222 and about 26 given two doses of MenACWY control vaccine. Trial participants were enrolled by age into 18-55, 56-69 and 70-plus year subgroups, with approximately 160, 26 and 62 TCR-sequenced participants respectively. Study-wide findings and limitations: Only six AZD1222 recipients were SARS-CoV-2 seropositive at baseline, limiting conclusions about previously exposed vaccinees. CD4 TCRs associated with the vaccine covered the entire spike protein, and the dominant responses were in regions 160-218 and 743-854. Because no samples from the day 14 peak response were available, repertoires could be characterized only after the peak T cell response. Reportedly, close to half of the unique spike-specific TCRs recognized epitopes lying outside the regions that are mutated in the B.1.351 and B.1.1.7 variants. Spike-specific TCR breadth and depth rose significantly after two AZD1222 doses compared with day 0 and with MenACWY recipients. The 56-69-year group was small, and its depth increase did not reach significance, likely because of low power. Participants were mostly white British, with more females than males. The authors suggested clonal diversity may have been underestimated.

In light of the paper, this sample's time point label describes: baseline before first vaccination. Vaccinee samples came from UK trials COV001 and COV002, including a single-blind randomized controlled phase 2/3 trial of AZD1222 (ChAdOx1 nCoV-19) in healthy adults. Trial participant PBMC samples were collected at day 0 and day 28 after the second dose for TCRbeta chain sequencing. The CDR3 regions of human TCRbeta chains were analyzed by immunosequencing. The paper's data handling went like this. TCRs in the repertoires were matched against a reference library of SARS-CoV-2-specific TCRs that had been generated with the MIRA antigen-specificity platform. Breadth was defined as the fraction of unique TCRs that were SARS-CoV-2-associated, and depth was defined as the fraction of total T cells that were SARS-CoV-2-associated. Each spike-specific TCR was assigned to its reactive spike region and to a CD4 or CD8 class using the MIRA data. Log10-transformed breadth and depth values were compared by one-way ANOVA with Sidak's multiple comparisons tests. In its TCRdb copy, this immuneACCESS table keeps in-frame sequences only and misses some clones. Where compared with another copy, unresolved V genes explain less than half of these, and the others have no known cause. That table is the source of V, J and clone size, and D and trimming were worked out from the DNA. The sample yields 80,000 or so clones; nearly 90% were counted once. Of the sample, about 1.6% is held by the ten largest clones.

Taken from the germline V gene, the CDR1 and CDR2 loops are SGHVS and FQNEAQ. CDR3 length: 18 amino acids, cysteine to phenylalanine. CDR3 DNA is the only sequence kept; it has 54 bases, read in frame from the first base. V lost 3 bases and J lost 0 bases; the stretch between them is 18 bases long. This TCR came from an adult in good health. The chain is assembled from TRBV7-8 and TRBJ1-5, with TRBD1 as a weak D call on 5 bases. This specimen was peripheral blood, taken on day 0 of AZD1222 vaccination. The DNA reads as follows: TGTGCCAGCAGCTTGCAGTTTTCGGGACTCTATAGCAATCAGCCCCAGCATTTT. Its amino acids are CASSLQFSGLYSNQPQHF.